Given below is one T cell receptor beta chain in context. Its specific antigen is unknown. Base qualities are not recorded, but no much larger clone differs from it by a single base. The meaning of the sample's time point label: 2014-2015 season, 7 days after vaccination. Adults received seasonal inactivated influenza vaccine (Fluvarix), and TCRB sequencing tracked sorted blood CD4 subsets before and after vaccination. Subjects were considered eligible if community-dwelling and if influenza vaccine had not been received in the prior 6 months. Influenza vaccine contraindications, substance abuse, HIV/AIDS, active malignancy, immunomodulatory medication and active illness such as respiratory infection were included among the exclusion criteria. At each time point, about 40 to 100 mL of blood was collected. Non-naive CD4+CXCR5+PD-1+ cells were defined as circulating Tfh and were sorted into two fractions, ICOS+CD38+ and ICOS-CD38-. Either Ficoll-Paque PLUS or SepMate separation was used to isolate PBMC. Cell subsets were sorted from PBMC on a BD FACS Aria before DNA extraction.

The sample is drawn from a study of follicular helper T cells after annual influenza vaccination (dated by TCRdb to the late 2010s). Describing the broader study: Blood was collected on days 0, 7 and 28 after each seasonal influenza vaccination. To look at recall of cTfh clones, some subjects were tracked through successive annual vaccinations covering the 2013-2014, 2014-2015 and 2015-2016 seasons. One week after vaccination, a second recruited cohort of eleven to twelve subjects (Table S1) displayed a similar ICOS+CD38+ cTfh response. Six subjects had multi-year samples: four covered two vaccination seasons and two covered three seasons. The 2015 samples were processed right after collection, while the 2013-2014 samples were cryopreserved. The paper's findings and limits, for the study overall: Rare clonotypes could not be sampled because productive TCRB sequences were recovered from only roughly 8.5-22% of the analyzed cells. Day 7 ICOS+CD38+ clones were most often found later in ICOS-CD38- cTfh, suggesting that subset may serve as a memory reservoir. A recurrent oligoclonal ICOS+CD38+ cTfh response containing tetramer and AIM influenza-specific clonotypes was recalled by successive annual vaccinations. ICOS+CD38+ cTfh clonality correlated with the frequency of that population, and its change correlated with the change in circulating plasmablast frequency.

V is clipped by 8 bases and J by 2 bases, and the sequence between their germline boundaries is 13 bases long. From cysteine to phenylalanine, the CDR3 is 13 amino acids long. The CDR3 DNA has 39 bases and is translated from base 1. The CDR1 and CDR2 encoded by the germline V gene are MNHEY and SVGAGI. Library method: the immunoSEQ multiplex PCR assay. Adaptive Biotechnologies handled the TCRB amplification, library preparation, sequencing and preliminary bioinformatics at Survey level resolution. For TCRB sequencing, genomic DNA from the sorted cTfh populations was amplified by multiplex PCR. On the authors' methods: Clonality was computed in R as 1 minus normalized Shannon entropy; the Gini index was calculated with the R package ineq. To get the overlap score, the summed counts of shared sequences were divided by the total counts of all sequences in both of the compared samples. Significance of shared clonotypes was assessed by Fisher's exact test, with a theoretical repertoire of 10^7 TCRB sequences assumed. TCRdb carries this immuneACCESS record with in-frame sequences only. Its versions omit some clonotypes, under half of them owing to an unresolved V gene in the studies checked, with the rest unexplained. The DNA gave D and trimming, while V, J and clone size come from that table. This sample comprises 7,000 to 10,000 clones, approximately 80% of them detected only once. The top ten clonotypes cover 3% to 4% of the sample.

The chain is made from TRBV6-5 and TRBJ2-7, with the D gene too uncertain to name. The TCR was taken from an adult who received the influenza vaccine. The sequencing used CXCR5+ CD38- circulating T follicular helper cells from blood, collected 7 days after influenza vaccination. The sample's cell subset or site label is to be understood as: circulating Tfh, non-naive CD4+CXCR5+PD-1+ (ICOS+CD38+ or ICOS-CD38-). The DNA is as follows: TGTGCCAGCTCGAGACACCTAGCCTACGAGCAGTACTTC. Translation gives CASSRHLAYEQYF.